The rows below give T cell receptor beta chains drawn from one sample of a study of CD8 T cells in Susac syndrome. TCRdb redid the calling of the immunoSEQ multiplex PCR reads with MiXCR, one entry per CDR3 protein. The table has approximately 170,000 distinct CDR3 sequences, about 92% seen once; the top ten hold around 0.08%. The specimen sequenced was CD4+ T cells from PBMCs. These receptors were taken from a human donor in good health. Each CDR3 is given with its conserved first and last residue. The D gene is left open where the match is weak. A clone size is listed for some rows: how often the clone was seen (once, few, many), or a class if it is expanded.

NA	TRBD2	TRBJ2-1	TRBV7-9	CASSPLVAGDLDEQFF	TGTGCCAGCAGCCCCCTGGTAGCGGGAGATTTGGATGAGCAGTTCTTC
few	NA	TRBJ1-2	TRBV11-2	CASSLVLGPRDGYTF	TGTGCCAGCAGCTTAGTATTAGGTCCTCGAGATGGCTACACCTTC
NA	TRBD2	TRBJ2-1	TRBV11-2	CASSDLGGRAYNEQFF	TGTGCCAGCAGCGATTTGGGAGGGAGGGCCTACAATGAGCAGTTCTTC
once	NA	TRBJ1-2	TRBV24-1	CATSDHPGQGVDYGYTF	TGTGCCACCAGTGATCACCCGGGACAAGGGGTCGACTATGGCTACACCTTC
few	TRBD2	TRBJ2-7	TRBV20-1	CSAHTSGAYEQYF	TGCAGTGCCCACACTAGCGGGGCCTACGAGCAGTACTTC
NA	TRBD1	TRBJ2-4	TRBV18	CASSPLGQGGRENIQYF	TGTGCCAGCTCACCACTCGGACAGGGTGGTAGAGAAAACATTCAGTACTTC
NA	NA	TRBJ1-3	TRBV19	CASSAGTVGNTIYF	TGTGCCAGTAGTGCCGGGACCGTAGGAAACACCATATATTTT
NA	TRBD1	TRBJ2-1	TRBV20-1	CSARGGTGAAGEQFF	TGCAGTGCTAGAGGAGGGACAGGGGCCGCCGGGGAGCAGTTCTTC
NA	NA	TRBJ1-1	TRBV28	CAISRDMNTEAFF	TGTGCCATCTCCCGGGACATGAACACTGAAGCTTTCTTT
NA	TRBD1	TRBJ2-5	TRBV6-5	CASSYSGTGPLGPTQYF	TGTGCCAGCAGTTACTCCGGGACAGGCCCCCTCGGTCCGACCCAGTACTTC
NA	NA	TRBJ2-5	TRBV30	CAWSVPPLQETQYF	TGTGCCTGGAGTGTACCGCCGCTCCAAGAGACCCAGTACTTC
few	NA	TRBJ2-7	TRBV6-5	CASSYSSKEQYF	TGTGCCAGCAGTTACTCGAGCAAAGAGCAGTACTTC
NA	NA	TRBJ2-2	TRBV3-1	CASSRRTGTSGELFF	TGTGCCAGCAGCCGACGAACAGGGACTTCCGGGGAGCTGTTTTTT
NA	TRBD1	TRBJ1-6	TRBV12-5	CASGLVGQVNSPLHF	TGTGCTAGTGGTTTGGTGGGACAGGTTAATTCACCCCTCCACTTT
NA	NA	TRBJ1-5	TRBV28	CASSLWANQPQHF	TGTGCCAGCAGTTTATGGGCCAATCAGCCCCAGCATTTT
NA	TRBD2	TRBJ2-7	TRBV12-3/TRBV12-4	CASSYSPTSLEQYF	TGTGCCAGCAGTTATTCGCCGACTAGCCTCGAGCAGTACTTC
NA	NA	TRBJ2-7	TRBV4-1	CASSQPTGTSYEQYF	TGCGCCAGCAGCCAACCAACCGGGACATCCTACGAGCAGTACTTC
NA	NA	TRBJ1-1	TRBV9	CASSADSTEAFF	TGTGCCAGCAGCGCTGACAGCACTGAAGCTTTCTTT
NA	NA	TRBJ2-1	TRBV5-1	CASSLQGSGNEQFF	TGCGCCAGCAGCTTACAGGGTTCGGGTAATGAGCAGTTCTTC
NA	NA	TRBJ1-1	TRBV19	CASSGGIPGSTEAFF	TGTGCCAGTAGTGGGGGGATCCCGGGGAGCACTGAAGCTTTCTTT
NA	NA	TRBJ2-1	TRBV6-5	CASSYVGRTYNEQFF	TGTGCCAGCAGTTACGTGGGCAGAACCTACAATGAGCAGTTCTTC
NA	TRBD1	TRBJ1-1	TRBV28	CASKTSGTGNTEAFF	TGTGCCAGCAAAACCTCCGGGACAGGGAACACTGAAGCTTTCTTT
NA	NA	TRBJ1-6	TRBV18	CASSPPHSPYNSPLHF	TGTGCCAGCTCACCACCCCACTCACCTTATAATTCACCCCTCCACTTT
NA	NA	TRBJ1-2	TRBV2	CASTNLGGDYGYTF	TGTGCCAGCACAAACTTGGGGGGAGACTATGGCTACACCTTC
NA	NA	TRBJ2-4	TRBV6-6	CASRAGRTWKNIQYF	TGTGCCAGCAGGGCAGGCCGGACTTGGAAAAACATTCAGTACTTC
NA	NA	TRBJ2-1	TRBV6-1	CASSGRSREQFF	TGTGCCAGCAGTGGCAGATCGCGGGAGCAGTTCTTC
NA	NA	TRBJ2-7	TRBV18	CASSPPGGDEQYF	TGTGCCAGCTCACCCCCCGGCGGGGACGAGCAGTACTTC
NA	TRBD2	TRBJ2-7	TRBV19	CASSAGLAFTYEQYF	TGTGCCAGTAGTGCGGGACTAGCCTTCACCTACGAGCAGTACTTC
NA	TRBD2	TRBJ2-7	TRBV2	CASSEPGGSLSYEQYF	TGTGCCAGCAGTGAACCGGGCGGGAGCCTCTCCTACGAGCAGTACTTC
NA	NA	TRBJ1-5	TRBV6-5	CASSPRRINQPQHF	TGTGCCAGCAGTCCCCGACGGATAAATCAGCCCCAGCATTTT
NA	TRBD1	TRBJ2-7	TRBV19	CASSTVRDRGLYEQYF	TGTGCCAGTAGTACGGTCCGGGACAGGGGGCTCTACGAGCAGTACTTC
NA	NA	TRBJ2-5	TRBV29-1	CSVDRGRETQYF	TGCAGCGTTGACAGGGGTCGGGAGACCCAGTACTTC
NA	NA	TRBJ1-4	TRBV10-3	CAIMTDSTNEKLFF	TGTGCCATCATGACAGACTCAACTAATGAAAAACTGTTTTTT
few	NA	TRBJ2-3	TRBV4-1	CASSHRSGNTDTQYF	TGCGCCAGCAGCCACCGATCGGGTAACACAGATACGCAGTATTTT
NA	TRBD1	TRBJ2-4	TRBV7-2	CASSSGGGLAQNIQYF	TGTGCCAGCAGCTCAGGGGGCGGGCTAGCTCAAAACATTCAGTACTTC
NA	TRBD2	TRBJ2-1	TRBV20-1	CSASRLAGVPNEQFF	TGCAGTGCTAGTCGACTAGCGGGAGTCCCCAATGAGCAGTTCTTC
NA	TRBD1	TRBJ2-1	TRBV29-1	CSVDRDEQFF	TGCAGCGTGGACAGGGATGAGCAGTTCTTC
NA	NA	TRBJ2-5	TRBV28	CASSTGLWETQYF	TGTGCCAGCTCCACAGGGCTCTGGGAGACCCAGTACTTC
NA	TRBD1	TRBJ1-2	TRBV7-9	CASSLDGQGVGYTF	TGTGCCAGCAGCTTAGACGGACAGGGCGTTGGCTACACCTTC
once	TRBD1	TRBJ2-7	TRBV3-1	CASRPGTGAFYEQYF	TGTGCCAGCAGGCCCGGGACAGGGGCTTTCTACGAGCAGTACTTC
NA	NA	TRBJ2-3	TRBV24-1	CATSEPGPTGADTQYF	TGTGCCACCAGCGAACCCGGACCCACGGGCGCAGATACGCAGTATTTT
NA	NA	TRBJ2-3	TRBV30	CAWSAPRLEGDTQYF	TGTGCCTGGAGTGCTCCGAGGCTCGAGGGAGATACGCAGTATTTT
NA	TRBD2	TRBJ2-1	TRBV2	CASNGLAKANEQFF	TGTGCCAGCAACGGACTAGCGAAAGCCAATGAGCAGTTCTTC
NA	TRBD1	TRBJ1-2	TRBV5-1	CASSSQGDYGYTF	TGCGCCAGCAGCTCTCAGGGGGACTATGGCTACACCTTC
NA	TRBD1	TRBJ2-1	TRBV5-1	CASSLAQGDEQFF	TGCGCCAGCAGCTTGGCCCAGGGGGATGAGCAGTTCTTC
NA	NA	TRBJ1-2	TRBV4-1	CASSQPTETNYGYTF	TGCGCCAGCAGCCAACCGACAGAGACTAACTATGGCTACACCTTC
NA	TRBD2	TRBJ2-5	TRBV7-9	CASSLPTSGRLRQETQYF	TGTGCCAGCAGCTTACCGACTAGCGGGAGGCTCAGGCAAGAGACCCAGTACTTC
NA	NA	TRBJ2-7	TRBV6-2/TRBV6-3	CASTQSDGYEQYF	TGTGCCAGCACCCAATCGGACGGGTACGAGCAGTACTTC
NA	NA	TRBJ2-3	TRBV3-1	CASSQDWSGTQYF	TGTGCCAGCAGCCAAGATTGGTCTGGTACGCAGTATTTT
NA	NA	TRBJ1-1	TRBV28	CASSFPRGGAFF	TGTGCCAGCAGTTTTCCCCGCGGTGGAGCTTTCTTT
NA	NA	TRBJ2-5	TRBV19	CASSIQYQETQYF	TGTGCCAGTAGTATTCAGTACCAAGAGACCCAGTACTTC
NA	TRBD2	TRBJ2-7	TRBV25-1	CASSETSGRAVYEQYF	TGTGCCAGCAGTGAAACGAGCGGGAGGGCCGTCTACGAGCAGTACTTC
NA	NA	TRBJ1-5	TRBV27	CATRGPGGNQPQHF	TGTGCCACCAGAGGGCCAGGGGGCAATCAGCCCCAGCATTTT
NA	NA	TRBJ1-1	TRBV7-6	CASSPLLSEAFF	TGTGCCAGCAGCCCCCTTCTTAGTGAAGCTTTCTTT
NA	NA	TRBJ2-6	TRBV10-3	CAISELRRSGANVLTF	TGTGCCATCAGTGAGTTAAGGCGCTCTGGGGCCAACGTCCTGACTTTC
NA	NA	TRBJ1-1	TRBV5-1	CASSWTDNTEAFF	TGCGCCAGCAGCTGGACGGACAACACTGAAGCTTTCTTT
NA	NA	TRBJ2-1	TRBV19	CASSIRASGSDEQFF	TGTGCCAGTAGTATCCGGGCGTCGGGGTCCGATGAGCAGTTCTTC